This T cell receptor (beta chain) stems from a study of T-cell reconstitution after alpha-beta-depleted transplantation in children. This clonotype was seen only a few times. Its antigen is as yet unknown. The V gene's germline CDR1 is SNHLY and CDR2 FYNNEI. V lost 3 bases to trimming and J lost 5 bases; unmatched junction nucleotides: 1. The CDR3 runs 13 residues. TCRbeta library preparation incorporated unique molecular identifiers. TCRdb called the PCR reads again in MiXCR, with one record for every CDR3 protein. This table has 500,000 to 750,000 distinct CDR3 sequences, roughly a quarter appearing once. The study's findings and limits: Once a year had passed after transplant, T-cell counts and diversity came mostly from newly produced T cells. Roughly two months post-transplant, alpha-beta T cells reportedly originated from several hundred graft clones that had expanded. It was surviving recipient T cells and thymic progenitors that gave some patients high TCRbeta diversity at day 60.

The receptor was derived from a boy in the first two years of life with Wiskott-Aldrich syndrome, due to receive a stem cell transplant. The sample consisted of PBMCs, taken before TCRalphabeta/CD19-depleted stem cell transplant. The chain has TRBV2 and TRBJ1-5; 7 bases map to TRBD1. Written as DNA, the CDR3 is TGTGCCAGCAGTGACAGGGGGTATCAGCCCCAGCATTTT. Translated: CASSDRGYQPQHF. The entire variable domain, with the rest obtained from reference TRBV2 and TRBJ1-5, is as follows: EPEVTQTPSHQVTQMGQEVILRCVPISNHLYFYWYRQILGQKVEFLVSFYNNEISEKSEIFDDQFSVERPDGSNFTLKIRSTKLEDSAMYFCASSDRGYQPQHFGDGTRLSIL.